This T cell receptor (beta chain) was profiled in a study of shared clonotypes between healthy human individuals. At a deep level, the assay was run. The protocol was immunoSEQ multiplex PCR, while the TCRdb copy is restricted to in-frame clones and leaves out a portion. The repertoire consists of 550,000 to 700,000 clones, with 73% occurring once and the leading ten covering 1.5% to 2%. Study findings and constraints: Larger estimated richness was generally seen in naive subsets than in memory subsets.

For this clone: Its specificity is not known.

This CDR3 has 17 amino acids. CDR1 is LGHNA, CDR2 YNFKEQ, per germline. Each of the donors was a healthy adult who was HIV-negative and had not had a recent acute infection or vaccination. The chain uses TRBV4-2 and TRBJ2-5; 11 positions match TRBD2. The DNA end is more similar to TRBJ2-7, so the J call may be wrong. The material sequenced was memory CD4+ T cells sorted from blood. Subset given: CD45RA-negative fraction. The clonotype was recovered from a woman in her twenties or thirties in good health. Here the CDR3 reads CASSQTTSGESSYEQYF. The CDR3 coding sequence is TGTGCCAGCAGCCAAACGACTAGCGGGGAAAGCTCCTACGAGCAGTACTTC.